The clone carrying this TCR beta chain has a handful of counts. Germline CDR1 MNHEY, CDR2 SVGAGI. The CDR3 has 15 residues. Germline trimming cut 0 bases from V and 4 bases from J; bases unmatched to any gene: 3. How the authors handled the data: Reference gene primers were amplified, and this amplification served to estimate nucleated cell counts. Some clones are missing from TCRdb's copy, which holds only in-frame ones; the method was immunoSEQ multiplex PCR. V, J and clone size derive from that table, while D and trimming were established from the DNA sequence. Of a few hundred thousand clones in the sample, about 88% were seen once. The sample is drawn from a study of blood T cell repertoires in COVID-19.

This TCR derives from a woman aged 40 to 55 who had recovered from COVID-19. The sequenced sample was peripheral blood. The chain recombines TRBV6-5 with TRBJ1-5; 7 bases are a match to TRBD1. The CDR3 nucleotides read TGTGCCAGCAGTTACTCAGGACAGGCTAATCAGCCCCAGCATTTT. This gives the protein CASSYSGQANQPQHF.